The clone carrying this T cell receptor (beta chain) appeared a few times. Its cognate antigen is unknown. The data belong to a study of T cells after yellow fever vaccination. Study context: SMART-Seq v4 Ultra Low Input handled preparation of low-cell-number fractions. Whole-study findings and limits: Although the secondary response was weaker, it peaked faster, at day 5 versus 15. Clones from primary vaccination mostly reappeared after the booster (about 97% CD4, approximately 86% CD8).

The ends lost 7 bases at V and 2 bases at J; junction bases unmatched: 5. The germline CDR1 and CDR2 sequences are SGHDT and YYEEEE. The CDR3 is made up of 14 amino acids. UMIs and a universal primer site were added when TCR cDNA was made by 5'RACE template switching. TCRdb itself ran the 5' RACE reads through MiXCR, one entry per CDR3 protein. The sample lists around 400,000 distinct CDR3 sequences, around a tenth occurring once. The source of this sequence is a man between 18 and 29 years old who received the YFV17D yellow fever vaccine. This specimen consisted of PBMCs, obtained on the day of the first yellow fever vaccination. This chain connects TRBV5-6 to TRBJ2-1, with 8 bases aligning to TRBD1. CDR3 DNA sequence: TGTGCCAGCTTGGCGACAGGGGCCTACAATGAGCAGTTCTTC. This sequence encodes CASLATGAYNEQFF. Full variable domain (rest looked up from reference TRBV5-6 and TRBJ2-1): DAGVTQSPTHLIKTRGQQVTLRCSPKSGHDTVSWYQQALGQGPQFIFQYYEEEERQRGNFPDRFSGHQFPNYSSELNVNALLLGDSALYLCASLATGAYNEQFFGPGTRLTVL.